This paragraph reports one T cell receptor beta chain. Extraction and reverse transcription of RNA yielded cDNA as the sequencing template. TCRdb's table, derived via immunoSEQ multiplex PCR, lists solely in-frame clones and lacks some. The sample carries 35,000 to 50,000 clones, just under 95% recorded once. The source of the sample is a study of CD8+ T cells in alopecia areata. Whole-study context: Tofacitinib lasted 6 to 18 months, then 6 months off drug.

Treatment in this sample: oral pan-JAK inhibitor, 5-10 mg twice daily. V was shortened by 4 bases and J by 1 base, with 10 bases between the two germline ends. CDR1 and CDR2 (germline): ENHRY, SYGVKD. The CDR3 contains 14 residues. The sequence was collected from a human donor with alopecia areata. The specimen was CD8+ T cells sorted from blood, collected at week 24, from a patient treated with tofacitinib. This chain connects TRBV10-3 to TRBJ1-1, with D possibly being TRBD1 (5 bases). The CDR3 nucleotides read TGTGCCATCAGTGCTGGGGGGGGGAACACTGAAGCTTTCTTT. This encodes CAISAGGGNTEAFF.